This TCR beta chain is drawn from a study of CD8+ T cells in alopecia areata (dated by TCRdb to 2016 to 2019). Notes on the research overall: Treated patients were enrolled in an open-label pilot trial of oral tofacitinib at 5 to 10 mg twice daily for moderate-to-severe alopecia areata. Patients on tofacitinib were biopsied at baseline and after 4 and 24 weeks of treatment, and several of the patients also had a later scalp biopsy. RNA came from the PAXgene miRNA kit for fixed scalp, the miRNeasy kit for PBMCs, and the RNeasy kit for mouse skin. Patients received tofacitinib for 6 to 18 months and were then followed off drug for 6 months to check for delayed response and recurrence. In treated patients, disease severity was measured using the SALT score, which gives the percentage of scalp surface area affected. Scalp clonality was compared across normal scalp (n=4), patchy alopecia areata scalp (n=8), and alopecia totalis/universalis scalp (n=8). High-throughput TCRbeta sequencing was used to examine T cell clonal expansion in alopecia areata in both the C3H/HeJ mouse model and human patients. TCRbeta CDR3 regions were amplified by immunoSEQ multiplex PCR with 35 Vbeta forward and 13 Jbeta reverse primers. In humans, TCRbeta sequencing was performed on scalp tissue and on sorted CD4+ and CD8+ peripheral blood T cells from healthy controls and from patients with patchy or totalis/universalis alopecia areata. Study-level results and caveats: Scalp TCR repertoire analysis is complicated because resident alphabeta T cells in normal human skin are also sequenced, whereas mouse skin is dominated by gammadelta T cells. With tofacitinib, both scalp clonality and the number of expanded CD8+ clones among the top 100 scalp clones went down significantly. During tofacitinib treatment, many expanded lesional clones stuck around in both scalp and blood, and this persistence may partly explain why relapse happens after treatment is stopped. Lesional scalp, especially in alopecia totalis/universalis, showed higher clonality and more expanded CD8+ clones than normal scalp, suggesting antigenic drive. Compared with mice, TCR sequences shared between patients were less clear, possibly partly because of HLA diversity across the patient population. Because the treated cohort was small and had just a single nonresponder, larger studies are needed to establish links between baseline CD8+ expansion and response.

As concerns this clone: Its antigen remains unidentified. No qualities accompany the bases; no much larger clone lies one base away.

CDR1 LGHNA and CDR2 YSLEER were looked up in the germline V gene. The CDR3 contains 14 residues, cysteine and phenylalanine counted. Of all the DNA, just the CDR3 is kept, 42 bases in frame from base 1. Ends trimmed: V by 3 bases, J by 4 bases; bases unmatched to a gene: 2. Libraries were made using the immunoSEQ multiplex PCR assay. RNA was extracted from all samples and reverse transcribed into cDNA, which served as template for TCR sequencing. SuperScript III was used for first-strand cDNA synthesis, primed with a 2:1 mix of oligo-dT and random hexamers. Amplification bias was assessed with a synthetic immune receptor repertoire, and residual bias was removed computationally. The authors' pipeline ran thus. Raw reads were preprocessed to remove errors, and CDR3 was defined by IMGT conventions from the conserved cysteine to phenylalanine. Clonality was computed by normalizing Shannon entropy by log2 of the number of productive unique TCRs and subtracting the result from 1. CD4 or CD8 identity of scalp clones was inferred by cross-referencing scalp TCRbeta sequences with sorted blood CD4 and CD8 repertoires. The clones in this table, taken by TCRdb from immuneACCESS, are in-frame only. Not every clone is retained; where verified, under half of the shortfall comes from an unresolved V gene, and the cause of the rest is unknown. For V, J and clone size, that table is used; D and trimming come from the DNA. This sample lists around 180,000 clones; more than 55% were detected once. The top ten constitute 1.3% of the sample.

Sample treatment or condition, as interpreted from the label and publication: oral pan-JAK inhibitor, 5-10 mg twice daily. From alopecia areata patients, peripheral blood was collected along with lesional scalp punch biopsies. PBMCs were separated by density centrifugation and stained for CD3, CD4 and CD8, after which CD4+ and CD8+ T cells were sorted on a FACSAria. The sequence is built from TRBV4-3 and TRBJ1-2; 10 nucleotides in the junction match TRBD1. Sample: CD4+ T cells sorted from blood, taken around week 49, from a patient treated with tofacitinib. The source of this sequence is a human donor with alopecia areata. For the CDR3, the sequence is CASSQTGGVYGYTF. The sequenced DNA: TGCGCCAGCAGCCAGACAGGGGGCGTCTATGGCTACACCTTC.